This TCR beta chain was captured in a study of blood T cell repertoires in COVID-19. Whole-study context: Sites across the United States, Italy and Spain contributed samples from acute and convalescent COVID-19. T cells, B-cell-depleted T cells, or PBMCs provided the cDNA or gDNA that served as material.

Looked up from germline, CDR1 is LNHDA and CDR2 is SQIVND (reference sequence). The CDR3 consists of 16 residues. V shed 6 bases and J shed 3 bases, with 17 bases lying between them. Authors' methods: Counts of nucleated cells, estimated from reference gene primer amplification, were obtained. Produced via immunoSEQ multiplex PCR; TCRdb's table is partial and in-frame only. V and J calls and clone size follow that table, whereas D and trimming were derived from the DNA. Altogether 30,000 to 50,000 clones are present, roughly 85% being singletons, with the ten largest covering roughly 9.9%. The specimen sequenced was peripheral blood. The TCR comes from a human donor in a cohort sampled during active COVID-19. This rearrangement joins TRBV19 to TRBJ1-4, with D hard to call. CDR3: CASSRGNSQANEKLFF. CDR3 DNA sequence: TGTGCCAGTAGCCGAGGGAACTCGCAGGCTAATGAAAAACTGTTTTTT. The whole variable domain, remainder taken from reference TRBV19 and TRBJ1-4, is DGGITQSPKYLFRKEGQNVTLSCEQNLNHDAMYWYRQDPGQGLRLIYYSQIVNDFQKGDIAEGYSVSREKKESFPLTVTSAQKNPTAFYLCASSRGNSQANEKLFFGSGTQLSVL.